The present entry profiles one TCR beta chain with its context. The source of the sample is a study of OX40 agonist ivuxolimab in advanced cancers. Sequencing was performed with immunoSEQ multiplex PCR; in TCRdb, only in-frame clones are kept and a portion is missing. The data contain tens of thousands of clones, more than 70% of them singletons. The V gene end was trimmed by 3 bases and the J gene end by 5 bases; junction bases not matched to a gene: 9. Germline loops: CDR1 ENHRY, CDR2 SYGVKD. The CDR3 runs to 17 residues. This receptor was taken from an adult with an advanced solid tumor such as melanoma, head and neck, liver or kidney cancer. J is TRBJ2-2 and V is TRBV10-3; TRBD2 agrees at 10 bases. Specimen: CD4+ or CD8+ T cells sorted from blood, collected in a trial of the OX40 agonist ivuxolimab. The CDR3 DNA follows: TGTGCCATCAGTGAATCAAGCGGGGGGGCCTCGACCGGGGAGCTGTTTTTT. Residues: CAISESSGGASTGELFF.